The 24 T cell receptor beta chains below come from one sample, sequenced in a study of cytomegalovirus exposure and HLA in healthy donors. Primers included in the PCR were 60 Vbeta and 13 Jbeta primers. Method: immunoSEQ multiplex PCR; TCRdb's copy keeps in-frame clones and lacks some. The repertoire holds over 200,000 clones, with around 88% as singletons. The sequencing sample was made of PBMCs. All receptors derive from a woman between 18 and 29 years old in good health and CMV-seronegative.

The J gene is TRBJ1-5, the V gene TRBV4-1, with D unclear. V lost 3 bases and J 9 bases, leaving 15 bases between the germline ends. CDR1 and CDR2 from the germline V gene are MGHRA and YSYEKL. This CDR3 contains 14 residues. CDR3 in amino acids: CASSQRVGMTPQHF. CDR3 coding DNA: TGCGCCAGCAGCCAGAGGGTTGGCATGACGCCCCAGCATTTT.

This clone appeared a few times. The chain uses TRBV7-2 and TRBJ1-2; 10 nucleotides agree with TRBD1. From germline, CDR1 is SGHTA and CDR2 FQGNSA. J gave up 6 bases and V 5 bases, and 6 bases lay outside the gene matches. The CDR3 length is 14 residues. CDR3 sequence reads: CASSPPGQGNGYTF. As DNA, the CDR3 is TGTGCCAGCAGCCCTCCGGGACAGGGGAATGGCTACACCTTC. Supplemented by reference TRBV7-2 and TRBJ1-2, the full variable domain reads GAGVSQSPSNKVTEKGKDVELRCDPISGHTALYWYRQSLGQGLEFLIYFQGNSAPDKSGLPSDRFSAERTGGSVSTLTIQRTQQEDSAVYLCASSPPGQGNGYTFGSGTRLTVV.

V is TRBV11-2 and J is TRBJ1-2; D is undetermined. CDR3 length: 13 amino acids. Germline V gene sequence: CDR1 SGHAT, CDR2 FQNNGV. Deletions cut 1 base from V and 4 bases from J, with 7 bases between. In nucleotides, the CDR3 is TGTGCCAGCAGCTTAGGAGCGATCTATGGCTACACCTTC. The encoded protein is CASSLGAIYGYTF. Full variable domain (outside the CDR3, taken from reference TRBV11-2 and TRBJ1-2): EAGVAQSPRYKIIEKRQSVAFWCNPISGHATLYWYQQILGQGPKLLIQFQNNGVVDDSQLPKDRFSAERLKGVDSTLKIQPAKLEDSAVYLCASSLGAIYGYTFGSGTRLTVV.

The chain carries TRBV4-2 and TRBJ1-2, with 7 nucleotides matching TRBD1. V shed 3 bases, J shed 0 bases, and the junction held 22 bases outside the gene matches. Germline V gene sequence: CDR1 LGHNA, CDR2 YNFKEQ. The CDR3 runs to 21 residues. The CDR3 coding sequence is TGTGCCAGCAGCCAGCCTGGGTTTGTTTTGACAGGGCCCCCCGCTAACTATGGCTACACCTTC. This translates into CASSQPGFVLTGPPANYGYTF.

The chain employs TRBV11-2 and TRBJ1-1; no reliable D call. The CDR3 runs 14 residues. From germline, CDR1 is SGHAT and CDR2 FQNNGV. The V end was cut by 2 bases, the J end by 2 bases, with 9 bases between. The CDR3 DNA is TGTGCCAGCAGCTTATTTTCGGGAAACACTGAAGCTTTCTTT. Translating gives CASSLFSGNTEAFF. The entire variable domain, with the rest obtained from reference TRBV11-2 and TRBJ1-1, is as follows: EAGVAQSPRYKIIEKRQSVAFWCNPISGHATLYWYQQILGQGPKLLIQFQNNGVVDDSQLPKDRFSAERLKGVDSTLKIQPAKLEDSAVYLCASSLFSGNTEAFFGQGTRLTVV.

V and J are TRBV28 and TRBJ1-1; D perhaps matches TRBD1 (6 bases). Germline V gene lookup returns CDR1 MDHEN and CDR2 SYDVKM. V gave up 2 bases and J gave up 3 bases, with 16 bases separating them. The CDR3 covers 16 residues. The CDR3 spells CASSLGRGQEYTEAFF. In nucleotides, the CDR3 is TGTGCCAGCAGTTTAGGCAGGGGTCAGGAATACACTGAAGCTTTCTTT. Using reference TRBV28 and TRBJ1-1 for the parts outside the CDR3, the full variable domain is DVKVTQSSRYLVKRTGEKVFLECVQDMDHENMFWYRQDPGLGLRLIYFSYDVKMKEKGDIPEGYSVSREKKERFSLILESASTNQTSMYLCASSLGRGQEYTEAFFGQGTRLTVV.

V usage is TRBV2 and J usage is TRBJ2-1; TRBD2 is a possible D gene (6 bases). The length of the CDR3 is 12 residues. CDR1 and CDR2 (germline): SNHLY, FYNNEI. V was trimmed by 8 bases and J by 15 bases, leaving 20 bases between them. The CDR3 here is CASPPRGNSPFF. The DNA for the CDR3 is TGTGCCAGCCCTCCTCGGGGGAACAGCCCGTTCTTC.

CDR3 DNA: TGCGCCAGCACCTCTACGAGCGGGGGGCCCTACGAGCAGTACTTC. Protein: CASTSTSGGPYEQYF. The V call is TRBV5-1, the J call TRBJ2-7; TRBD2 matches 9 bases. The CDR3 covers 15 residues. The germline V gene has CDR1 SGHRS and CDR2 YFSETQ. J was trimmed by 2 bases and V by 6 bases; bases with no gene match: 9.

The table lists this clone with a few counts. This chain connects TRBV5-1 to TRBJ1-1; 8 bases match TRBD1. The CDR3 contains 19 residues. Trimming at V came to 1 base and at J to 4 bases, leaving 18 bases not matched to a gene. The germline V gene encodes CDR1 SGHRS and CDR2 YFSETQ. The DNA of the CDR3 is TGCGCCAGCAGCTTGTTCCCTCGGACAGGGATTGAGGGAGGCACTGAAGCTTTCTTT. This codes for CASSLFPRTGIEGGTEAFF.

The V gene is TRBV10-2, the J gene TRBJ1-6; D remains unclear. The ends were cut back, 6 bases at V and 7 bases at J, with 10 bases in the middle. CDR1 is WSHSY, CDR2 SAAADI, per germline. The CDR3 is 13 residues long. For the CDR3, the DNA is TGCGCCAGCAGCAGAACAACCAATTCACCCCTCCACTTT. Protein: CASSRTTNSPLHF.

J is TRBJ2-7 and V is TRBV30; 8 bases fit TRBD1. Per germline, CDR1 GTSNPN and CDR2 SVGIG (reference sequence). The V and J ends lost 4 bases and 7 bases, in that order; junction bases with no gene match: 12. This CDR3 region has 14 residues. Here the CDR3 reads CAWTTGQGLREQYF. The CDR3 DNA sequence: TGTGCCTGGACGACCGGACAGGGTTTGAGGGAGCAGTACTTC.

V gene TRBV27 combines with J gene TRBJ1-1; D is ambiguous. V lost 5 bases and J 3 bases, leaving 10 bases between the germline ends. Germline CDR1 MNHEY, CDR2 SMNVEV (reference sequence). The CDR3 runs 13 residues. CDR3 amino acids: CASSLAVHTEAFF. CDR3 nucleotide sequence: TGTGCCAGCAGTCTAGCAGTGCACACTGAAGCTTTCTTT.

J is TRBJ2-7 and V is TRBV4-2; 8 positions agree with TRBD1. Germline lookup yields CDR1 LGHNA and CDR2 YNFKEQ. The CDR3 is 14 residues long. J lost 6 bases, V lost 4 bases, and 8 bases had no gene match. The CDR3 region has the DNA TGTGCCAGCAGCCTCCAACCAGGGGGCGGCGAGCAGTACTTC. It translates to CASSLQPGGGEQYF.

With respect to this clone: One end of the junction fails to match germline, which may point to a read error. V usage is TRBV2 and J usage is TRBJ2-2; D may be TRBD1 (7 bases). The CDR3 loop spans 13 amino acids. Germline lookup yields CDR1 SNHLY and CDR2 FYNNEI. The CDR3 here is CASLEGALREPFF. DNA of the CDR3: TGTGCCTCCCTGGAGGGGGCTTTGAGGGAGCCGTTTTTT.

J is TRBJ2-1 and V is TRBV11-2; 7 bases fit TRBD2. CDR1 and CDR2 from the germline V gene are SGHAT and FQNNGV. V shed 4 bases, J shed 5 bases, and the junction held 11 bases outside the gene matches. The CDR3 has 16 amino acids. CDR3 sequence reads: CASSWGTSALDNEQFF. CDR3 DNA sequence: TGTGCCAGCAGCTGGGGAACTAGCGCCCTTGACAATGAGCAGTTCTTC.

This clone appeared a few times. The CDR3, as DNA: TGTGCCAGCTCACCGACAGGGGACACTGAAGCTTTCTTT. Its translation: CASSPTGDTEAFF. This chain joins TRBV18 and TRBJ1-1; TRBD1 matches at 8 bases. The CDR3 consists of 13 residues. CDR1 is KGHSH and CDR2 is LQKENI in the germline V gene. V dropped 3 bases and J dropped 3; count of bases not matched to a gene: 0.

This rearrangement joins TRBV4-1 to TRBJ2-7, with 8 bases matching TRBD2. Germline V gene data show CDR1 as MGHRA and CDR2 as YSYEKL. Trimming cost V 0 bases and J 0 bases; bases outside gene matches: 4. This CDR3 contains 16 residues. The CDR3 sequence is CASSQDWAGGSYEQYF. In nucleotides, the CDR3 is TGCGCCAGCAGCCAAGACTGGGCGGGAGGCTCCTACGAGCAGTACTTC.

The chain uses TRBV11-2 and TRBJ2-5; TRBD2 matches 15 bases. Trimming took 5 bases from V and 0 from J; bases not matched to a gene: 1. Per germline, CDR1 SGHAT and CDR2 FQNNGV. CDR3 length: 16 residues. CDR3 amino acids: CASSGLAGGYQETQYF. The DNA for the CDR3 is TGTGCCAGCAGCGGACTAGCGGGAGGGTACCAAGAGACCCAGTACTTC. Complete variable domain (other parts from reference TRBV11-2 and TRBJ2-5): EAGVAQSPRYKIIEKRQSVAFWCNPISGHATLYWYQQILGQGPKLLIQFQNNGVVDDSQLPKDRFSAERLKGVDSTLKIQPAKLEDSAVYLCASSGLAGGYQETQYFGPGTRLLVL.

This chain links TRBV27 with TRBJ2-2; 9 bases are shared with TRBD1. Germline V gene lookup returns CDR1 MNHEY and CDR2 SMNVEV (reference sequence). The length of the CDR3 is 16 residues. Germline trimming cut 6 bases from V and 4 bases from J; bases unmatched to any gene: 9. The CDR3 DNA reads TGTGCCAGCAGCCTGACAGGGGGGCGCAGCACCGGGGAGCTGTTTTTT. This codes for CASSLTGGRSTGELFF.

The rearrangement joins TRBV5-1 to TRBJ2-5, with a possible D match to TRBD1 (6 bases). Germline CDR1 and CDR2: SGHRS and YFSETQ. CDR3 length: 14 residues. Trimming stripped 2 bases from V and 2 bases from J, with 10 bases between. The CDR3 loop is CASSLGDRQETQYF. The CDR3 DNA follows: TGCGCCAGCAGCTTAGGCGACAGGCAAGAGACCCAGTACTTC.

The V and J genes are TRBV10-3 and TRBJ2-1; D is possibly TRBD1 (5 bases). The V end was cut by 0 bases, the J end by 0 bases, with 9 bases between. Germline loops: CDR1 ENHRY, CDR2 SYGVKD. CDR3 length equals 16 residues. The CDR3 DNA sequence: TGTGCCATCAGTGAGTCGACCCAGGGCTCCTACAATGAGCAGTTCTTC. Encoded protein: CAISESTQGSYNEQFF.

The chain has TRBV29-1 and TRBJ1-1, with D hard to call. Germline V gene lookup returns CDR1 SQVTM and CDR2 ANQGSEA. This CDR3 is 13 amino acids long. The germline V and J ends were trimmed by 5 bases and 3 bases, with 13 bases remaining between them. The CDR3 loop reads CSVYRGLYTEAFF. The CDR3 nucleotides are TGCAGCGTTTACCGGGGTTTGTACACTGAAGCTTTCTTT.

This chain uses TRBV10-3 with TRBJ2-1, with D possibly being TRBD1 (6 bases). Deletions cut 2 bases from V and 4 bases from J, with 18 bases between. CDR3 length: 17 residues. Germline V gene data show CDR1 as ENHRY and CDR2 as SYGVKD. In DNA form, the CDR3 reads TGTGCCATCAGTGAGAATACCCGGACAGTCAGGTACAATGAGCAGTTCTTC. Protein sequence: CAISENTRTVRYNEQFF.

This clone was observed once. The V and J genes are TRBV11-2 and TRBJ2-1, with 9 nucleotides matching TRBD1. The junction had 9 bases not matched to a gene; V was cut back by 1 base and J by 8 bases. CDR3 size: 16 residues. Germline loops: CDR1 SGHAT, CDR2 FQNNGV. CDR3 sequence: CASSLVHWTGVHEQFF. The CDR3 nucleotides read TGTGCCAGCAGCTTAGTGCATTGGACAGGGGTACATGAGCAGTTCTTC.